This TCR beta chain stems from a study of siplizumab effects on memory and regulatory T cells. On this clone: Its target is unknown.

Germline lookup yields CDR1 MGHDK and CDR2 SYGVNS. The CDR3 is 17 residues long. Trimming stripped 1 base from V and 0 bases from J, with 12 bases between. Points from the study as a whole: A naive or memory phenotype could not be assigned to roughly 80-95% of the proliferating CD4+ or CD8+ clones. The apparent diversity of naive T cells exceeded that of memory cells, and naive T cells seemed to make a major contribution to the alloresponse. Unstimulated subsets accounted for the mapping of only a minor share of the clones that were alloreactive. Proliferating Tregs' suppressive function in siplizumab cultures went unconfirmed.

The protocol was immunoSEQ multiplex PCR, while the TCRdb copy is restricted to in-frame clones and leaves out a portion. The table has around 100,000 clones, around 92% seen once; the top ten hold over 0.12%. The chain couples TRBV25-1 to TRBJ1-4, with no clear D. Sequences were obtained from CD4+ T cells sorted from blood. This receptor was identified in a human donor in good health. CDR3 in amino acids: CASSELGGPPTNEKLFF. As DNA, the CDR3 is TGTGCCAGCAGTGAATTAGGAGGACCGCCAACTAATGAAAAACTGTTTTTT.